The next 17 T cell receptor beta chains were all read from a single sample in a study of cytomegalovirus exposure and HLA in healthy donors. Primers included in the PCR were 60 Vbeta and 13 Jbeta primers. Clones were sequenced by immunoSEQ multiplex PCR, and TCRdb holds only the in-frame ones, with some missing. The sample records under 200,000 clones, approximately 80% being singletons. Sequenced sample: PBMCs. The origin of the receptors is a woman aged 18-30 years in good health and CMV-seronegative.

This clone was observed a single time. This chain joins TRBV28 and TRBJ2-1; 13 bases agree with TRBD2. The CDR3 is 17 amino acids. Trimming at V came to 5 bases and at J to 7 bases, leaving 11 bases not matched to a gene. Germline values: CDR1 MDHEN, CDR2 SYDVKM. CDR3 coding DNA: TGTGCCAGCAGTCCCCGTCGGACTAGCGGGAGCCGAAATGAGCAGTTCTTC. Protein: CASSPRRTSGSRNEQFF.

The rearrangement uses TRBV30 and TRBJ2-5; 7 bases map to TRBD1. Losses at the gene ends were 7 bases for V and 3 bases for J; bases not matched to a gene: 14. This CDR3 is 15 amino acids long. Germline V lookup: CDR1 GTSNPN, CDR2 SVGIG (reference sequence). CDR3 amino acids: CASQGETGKEETQYF. The CDR3 DNA is TGTGCCTCCCAGGGCGAGACAGGGAAAGAAGAGACCCAGTACTTC. The full variable domain, its missing parts supplied by reference TRBV30 and TRBJ2-5, is SQTIHQWPATLVQPVGSPLSLECTVEGTSNPNLYWYRQAAGRGLQLLFYSVGIGQISSEVPQNLSASRPQDRQFILSSKKLLLSDSGFYLCASQGETGKEETQYFGPGTRLLVL.

J is TRBJ2-3 and V is TRBV7-9; 7 nucleotides line up with TRBD1. The CDR3 is 14 residues long. The germline V gene encodes CDR1 SEHNR and CDR2 FQNEAQ (reference sequence). Germline trimming cut 5 bases from V and 3 bases from J; bases unmatched to any gene: 5. The CDR3 bases are TGTGCCAGCAGCCCGACAGGGTTTACAGATACGCAGTATTTT. Its translation: CASSPTGFTDTQYF.

The rearrangement joins TRBV6-5 to TRBJ2-2; no clear D. This CDR3 is 12 amino acids long. Between the trimmed V and J ends, which lost 7 bases and 1 base, there was a span of 4 bases. CDR1 MNHEY and CDR2 SVGAGI come from the germline V gene. The CDR3 loop reads CASIQNTGELFF. The CDR3 DNA reads TGTGCCAGCATACAGAACACCGGGGAGCTGTTTTTT.

The chain links TRBV19 to TRBJ2-4; 9 nucleotides align to TRBD1. The germline V gene has CDR1 LNHDA and CDR2 SQIVND (reference sequence). This CDR3 comprises 17 residues. J was trimmed by 0 bases and V by 3 bases; bases with no gene match: 6. The CDR3 loop is CASSIMTGGLAKNIQYF. CDR3 in DNA: TGTGCCAGTAGTATCATGACAGGGGGATTAGCCAAAAACATTCAGTACTTC.

The chain recombines TRBV7-2 with TRBJ2-5; 7 positions match TRBD1. The germline V gene has CDR1 SGHTA and CDR2 FQGNSA. The V segment lost 0 bases and the J segment 2 bases; nucleotides outside the gene matches: 6. There are 16 residues in the CDR3. The CDR3 is CASSLAPARGQETQYF. The CDR3, as DNA: TGTGCCAGCAGCTTAGCCCCGGCCAGGGGGCAAGAGACCCAGTACTTC. Using reference TRBV7-2 and TRBJ2-5 for the parts outside the CDR3, the full variable domain is GAGVSQSPSNKVTEKGKDVELRCDPISGHTALYWYRQSLGQGLEFLIYFQGNSAPDKSGLPSDRFSAERTGGSVSTLTIQRTQQEDSAVYLCASSLAPARGQETQYFGPGTRLLVL.

This sequence joins TRBV5-6 and TRBJ1-5; TRBD1 matches at 7 bases. CDR1 and CDR2 from the germline V gene are SGHDT and YYEEEE. V was clipped by 3 bases and J by 4 bases; unmatched bases: 7. The length of the CDR3 is 15 residues. The CDR3 DNA reads TGTGCCAGCAGCTCCTACAGGGGATGGAATCAGCCCCAGCATTTT. It codes for CASSSYRGWNQPQHF. The full variable domain, its missing parts supplied by reference TRBV5-6 and TRBJ1-5, is DAGVTQSPTHLIKTRGQQVTLRCSPKSGHDTVSWYQQALGQGPQFIFQYYEEEERQRGNFPDRFSGHQFPNYSSELNVNALLLGDSALYLCASSSYRGWNQPQHFGDGTRLSIL.

The sample holds a few counts of this clone. The chain uses TRBV28 and TRBJ2-1, with unresolved D. The CDR3 contains 12 residues. Germline-derived CDR1 and CDR2 are MDHEN and SYDVKM. The germline V and J ends were trimmed by 6 bases and 2 bases, with 5 bases remaining between them. The CDR3 protein is CASRTAYNEQFF. CDR3 nucleotides: TGTGCCAGCAGAACAGCCTACAATGAGCAGTTCTTC.

The table lists this clone with a few counts. The chain has TRBV2 and TRBJ1-2, with 7 bases fitting TRBD1. The CDR3 contains 15 residues. Germline V CDR1 and CDR2: SNHLY, FYNNEI. Germline trimming cut 8 bases from V and 4 bases from J; bases unmatched to any gene: 13. The chain's CDR3 is CASPSRRDSSYGYTF. CDR3 in DNA: TGTGCCAGCCCCTCCAGGCGGGACAGCTCCTATGGCTACACCTTC.

The chain is built from TRBV11-3 and TRBJ2-5; perhaps TRBD1 as D (6 bases). Germline CDR1 is SGHNT and CDR2 is YENEEA. This CDR3 is 15 amino acids long. V shed 6 bases and J shed 7 bases, with 21 bases lying between them. The CDR3 region is CASRDRQAGYGTQYF. The DNA for the CDR3 is TGTGCCAGCAGAGACAGACAGGCTGGATATGGGACCCAGTACTTC.

The chain has TRBV2 and TRBJ2-7; no clear D gene. CDR1 and CDR2 from the germline V gene are SNHLY and FYNNEI. V shed 8 bases and J shed 1 base, with 15 bases lying between them. This CDR3 comprises 14 residues. CDR3: CASGMASGSYEQYF. As DNA, the CDR3 is TGTGCCAGCGGTATGGCCTCCGGGTCCTACGAGCAGTACTTC.

The V and J genes are TRBV7-2 and TRBJ2-2; maybe TRBD2 (7 bases). Germline CDR1 reads SGHTA; CDR2 reads FQGNSA. The CDR3 contains 15 residues. The V end lost 10 bases, the J end lost 4 bases, and 19 bases lay between the germline ends. The CDR3 here is CATRAGALITGELFF. CDR3 nucleotide sequence: TGTGCCACACGGGCGGGGGCGCTTATCACCGGGGAGCTGTTTTTT. The entire variable domain, with the rest obtained from reference TRBV7-2 and TRBJ2-2, is as follows: GAGVSQSPSNKVTEKGKDVELRCDPISGHTALYWYRQSLGQGLEFLIYFQGNSAPDKSGLPSDRFSAERTGGSVSTLTIQRTQQEDSAVYLCATRAGALITGELFFGEGSRLTVL.

V gene TRBV28 combines with J gene TRBJ2-7, with 16 bases matching TRBD2. The V segment lost 6 bases and the J segment 7 bases; nucleotides outside the gene matches: 12. This CDR3 is 17 amino acids long. The germline V gene has CDR1 MDHEN and CDR2 SYDVKM. CDR3: CASSPGLAGGTSWEQYV. The CDR3 DNA reads TGTGCCAGCAGCCCGGGACTAGCGGGAGGGACCAGCTGGGAGCAGTACGTC.

The rearrangement uses TRBV19 and TRBJ2-7; weak D call: TRBD2 (6 bases). This CDR3 is 18 amino acids long. From germline, CDR1 is LNHDA and CDR2 SQIVND (reference sequence). The V end was cut by 5 bases, the J end by 2 bases, with 25 bases between. The CDR3 DNA reads TGTGCCAGTAGTGTCCTAGGTACACTAGCCATTAACCCCTACGAGCAGTACTTC. Translated: CASSVLGTLAINPYEQYF.

V is TRBV18 and J is TRBJ1-2; the match to TRBD1 covers 7 bases. The germline CDR1 and CDR2 sequences are KGHSH and LQKENI. CDR3 length: 15 amino acids. The junction had 12 bases not matched to a gene; V was cut back by 3 bases and J by 8 bases. CDR3 region: CASSPRVGTAEGYTF. Written as DNA, the CDR3 is TGTGCCAGCTCACCCAGGGTGGGGACAGCCGAGGGCTACACCTTC. Full variable domain (missing parts from reference TRBV18 and TRBJ1-2): NAGVMQNPRHLVRRRGQEARLRCSPMKGHSHVYWYRQLPEEGLKFMVYLQKENIIDESGMPKERFSAEFPKEGPSILRIQQVVRGDSAAYFCASSPRVGTAEGYTFGSGTRLTVV.

This clone showed up just a few times. The V and J genes are TRBV5-6 and TRBJ2-3; 7 bases fit TRBD1. Germline V gives CDR1 SGHDT, CDR2 YYEEEE. The CDR3 extends over 16 amino acids. Trimming removed 2 bases from V and 4 bases from J; junction bases left unmatched: 10. The CDR3 reads CASSLNTGVSADTQYF. The CDR3 DNA sequence: TGTGCCAGCAGCTTAAACACAGGGGTATCGGCAGATACGCAGTATTTT.

The V gene is TRBV5-6, the J gene TRBJ2-2, with D tentatively TRBD2 (5 bases). This CDR3 is built from 12 residues. The V gene's germline CDR1 is SGHDT and CDR2 YYEEEE. V lost 7 bases, J lost 5 bases, and 9 bases lay in between. The DNA of the CDR3 is TGTGCCAGCGGGAGTAAAACCGGGGAGCTGTTTTTT. Protein product: CASGSKTGELFF.